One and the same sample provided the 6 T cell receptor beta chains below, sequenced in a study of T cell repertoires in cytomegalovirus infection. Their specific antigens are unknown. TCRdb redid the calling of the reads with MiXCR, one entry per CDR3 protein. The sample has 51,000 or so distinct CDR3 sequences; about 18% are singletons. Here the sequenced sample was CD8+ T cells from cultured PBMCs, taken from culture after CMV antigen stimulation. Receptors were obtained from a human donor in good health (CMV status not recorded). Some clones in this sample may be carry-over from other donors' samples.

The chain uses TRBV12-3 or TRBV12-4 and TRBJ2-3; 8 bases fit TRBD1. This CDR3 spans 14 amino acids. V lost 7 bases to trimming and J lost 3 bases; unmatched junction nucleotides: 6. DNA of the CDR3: TGTGCCAGCATCCCCGGACAGGGAACAGATACGCAGTATTTT. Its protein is CASIPGQGTDTQYF.

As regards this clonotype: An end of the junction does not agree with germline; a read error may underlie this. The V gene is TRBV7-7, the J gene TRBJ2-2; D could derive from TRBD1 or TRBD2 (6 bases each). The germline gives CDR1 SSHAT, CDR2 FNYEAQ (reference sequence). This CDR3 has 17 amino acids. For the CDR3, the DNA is TGTGCTAGCAGCTTAGAGCATGCCGGGGGCGACACCGGGGAGCTGTTTTTT. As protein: CASSLEHAGGDTGELFF.

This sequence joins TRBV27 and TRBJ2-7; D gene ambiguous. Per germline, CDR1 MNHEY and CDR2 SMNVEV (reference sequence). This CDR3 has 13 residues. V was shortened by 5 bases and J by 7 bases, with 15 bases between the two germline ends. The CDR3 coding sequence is TGTGCCAGCAGTCCCACCTCGGGTGGTGAGCAGTACTTC. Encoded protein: CASSPTSGGEQYF.

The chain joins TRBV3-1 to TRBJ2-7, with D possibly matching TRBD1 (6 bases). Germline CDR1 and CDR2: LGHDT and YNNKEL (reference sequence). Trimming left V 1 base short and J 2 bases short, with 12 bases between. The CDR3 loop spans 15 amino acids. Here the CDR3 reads CASSQGQEWAYEQYF. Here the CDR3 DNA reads TGTGCCAGCAGCCAAGGACAGGAATGGGCCTACGAGCAGTACTTC.

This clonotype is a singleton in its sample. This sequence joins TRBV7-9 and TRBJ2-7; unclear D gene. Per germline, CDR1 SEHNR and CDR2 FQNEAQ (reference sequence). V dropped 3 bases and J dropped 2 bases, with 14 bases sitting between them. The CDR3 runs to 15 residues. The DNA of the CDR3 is TGTGCCAGCAGCTTGTCTGAAGTAGCCACCTACGAGCAGTACTTC. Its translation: CASSLSEVATYEQYF.

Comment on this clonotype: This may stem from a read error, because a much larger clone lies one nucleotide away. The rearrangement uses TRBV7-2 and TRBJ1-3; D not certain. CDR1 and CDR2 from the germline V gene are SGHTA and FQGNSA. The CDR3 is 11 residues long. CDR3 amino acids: CASSYPDRPHF. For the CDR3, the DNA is TGTGCCAGCAGCTATCCGGATCGTCCCCATTTT.